This T cell receptor (beta chain) was captured in a study of early T cells in non-severe SARS-CoV-2 infection. Study as a whole: From unsorted whole blood, bulk RNA was sequenced, and the chains remained unpaired.

This clonotype was found a few times. Its antigen remains unidentified. Individual cDNA molecules carried attached unique molecular identifiers. TCRdb used MiXCR to reprocess the 5' RACE reads, holding one entry per CDR3 protein. The table records 42,000 or so distinct CDR3 sequences, about 6% of them present only once. Germline V gives CDR1 SGHVS, CDR2 FQNEAQ. The CDR3 extends over 16 amino acids. The V segment lost 5 bases and the J segment 5 bases; nucleotides outside the gene matches: 9. General study findings and limits: Matching results from VDJdb favored anti-spike CD8 responses, leaving private and CD4 specificities undetected.

This material consisted of whole blood, taken at baseline. The V and J genes are TRBV7-8 and TRBJ1-4, with TRBD1 matching 9 bases. The clonotype originates from an adult who was a healthcare worker with PCR-confirmed SARS-CoV-2 infection or an uninfected control (not recorded which). CDR3 residues: CASSIGQGPRNEKLFF. The CDR3, as DNA: TGTGCCAGCAGCATCGGACAGGGGCCGAGGAATGAAAAACTGTTTTTT. Full variable domain (rest looked up from reference TRBV7-8 and TRBJ1-4): GAGVSQSPRYKVAKRGQDVALRCDPISGHVSLFWYQQALGQGPEFLTYFQNEAQLDKSGLPSDRFFAERPEGSVSTLKIQRTQQEDSAVYLCASSIGQGPRNEKLFFGSGTQLSVL.